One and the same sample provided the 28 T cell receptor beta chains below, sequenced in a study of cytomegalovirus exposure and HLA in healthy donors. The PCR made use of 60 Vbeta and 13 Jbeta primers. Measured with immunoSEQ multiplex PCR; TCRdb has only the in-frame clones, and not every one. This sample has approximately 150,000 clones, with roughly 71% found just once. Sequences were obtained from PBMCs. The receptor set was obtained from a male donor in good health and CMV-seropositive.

This CDR3 is CASSLQGLGKTEAFF. The DNA for the CDR3 is TGTGCCAGCAGTCTTCAGGGGTTGGGAAAAACTGAAGCTTTCTTT. The chain joins TRBV6-5 to TRBJ1-1; possible D gene TRBD1, 6 bases. The CDR3 has 15 residues. CDR1 MNHEY and CDR2 SVGAGI come from the germline V gene. Trimming stripped 5 bases from V and 5 bases from J, with 18 bases between.

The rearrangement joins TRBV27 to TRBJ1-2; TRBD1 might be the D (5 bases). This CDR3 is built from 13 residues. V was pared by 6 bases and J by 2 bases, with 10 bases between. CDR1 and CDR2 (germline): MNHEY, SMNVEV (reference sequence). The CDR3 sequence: CASSHGGNYGYTF. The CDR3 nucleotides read TGTGCCAGCAGCCATGGGGGGAACTATGGCTACACCTTC.

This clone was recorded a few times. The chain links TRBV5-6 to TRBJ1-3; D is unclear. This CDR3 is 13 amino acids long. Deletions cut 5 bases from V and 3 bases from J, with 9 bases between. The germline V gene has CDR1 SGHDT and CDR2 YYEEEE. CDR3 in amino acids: CASRAGGGNTIYF. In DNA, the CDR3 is TGTGCCAGCAGGGCAGGTGGTGGAAACACCATATATTTT.

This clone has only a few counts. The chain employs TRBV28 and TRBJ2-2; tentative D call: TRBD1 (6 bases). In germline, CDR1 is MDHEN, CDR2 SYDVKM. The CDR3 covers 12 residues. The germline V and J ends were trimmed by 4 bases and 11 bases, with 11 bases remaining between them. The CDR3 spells CASSSTRGELFF. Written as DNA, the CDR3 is TGTGCCAGCAGTTCCACCAGGGGAGAGCTGTTTTTT.

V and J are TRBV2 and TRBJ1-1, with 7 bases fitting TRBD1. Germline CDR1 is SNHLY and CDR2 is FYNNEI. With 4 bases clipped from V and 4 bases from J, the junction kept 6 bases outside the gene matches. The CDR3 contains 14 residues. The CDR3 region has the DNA TGTGCCAGCAGTGCGGCAGGGGGGCGCACTGAAGCTTTCTTT. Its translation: CASSAAGGRTEAFF.

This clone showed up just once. This CDR3 reads CASSQGDEQYF. In DNA, the CDR3 is TGTGCCAGCAGCCAGGGGGACGAGCAGTACTTC. V is TRBV2 and J is TRBJ2-5; TRBD1 aligns across 7 bases. The end of the DNA fits TRBJ2-7 better, so the J call may be wrong. CDR3 length: 11 residues. The germline gives CDR1 SNHLY, CDR2 FYNNEI.

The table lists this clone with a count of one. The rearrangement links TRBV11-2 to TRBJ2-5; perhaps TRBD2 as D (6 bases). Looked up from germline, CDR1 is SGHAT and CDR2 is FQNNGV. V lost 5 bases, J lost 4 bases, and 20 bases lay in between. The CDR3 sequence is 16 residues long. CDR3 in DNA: TGTGCCAGCAGCAACCTCCTGCGGAGGGCGGGAGAGACCCAGTACTTC. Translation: CASSNLLRRAGETQYF.

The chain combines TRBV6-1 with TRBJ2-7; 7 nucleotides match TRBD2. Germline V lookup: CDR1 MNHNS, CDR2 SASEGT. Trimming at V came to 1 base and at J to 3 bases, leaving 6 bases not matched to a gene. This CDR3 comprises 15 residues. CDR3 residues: CASSEGPREGYEQYF. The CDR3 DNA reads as TGTGCCAGCAGTGAAGGTCCCAGGGAGGGCTACGAGCAGTACTTC.

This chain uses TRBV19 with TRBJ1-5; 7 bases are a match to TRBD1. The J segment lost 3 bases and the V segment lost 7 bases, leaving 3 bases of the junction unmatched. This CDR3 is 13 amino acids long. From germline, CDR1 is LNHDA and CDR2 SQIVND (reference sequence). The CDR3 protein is CASNQGDNQPQHF. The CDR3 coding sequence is TGTGCCAGTAATCAGGGGGACAATCAGCCCCAGCATTTT.

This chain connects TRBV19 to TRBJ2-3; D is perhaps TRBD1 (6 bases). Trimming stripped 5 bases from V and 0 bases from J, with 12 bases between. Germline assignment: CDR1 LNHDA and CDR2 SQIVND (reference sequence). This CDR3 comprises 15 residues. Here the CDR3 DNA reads TGTGCCAGTAGTCTTCTGGACAGTAGCACAGATACGCAGTATTTT. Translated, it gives CASSLLDSSTDTQYF. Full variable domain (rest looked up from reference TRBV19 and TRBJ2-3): DGGITQSPKYLFRKEGQNVTLSCEQNLNHDAMYWYRQDPGQGLRLIYYSQIVNDFQKGDIAEGYSVSREKKESFPLTVTSAQKNPTAFYLCASSLLDSSTDTQYFGPGTRLTVL.

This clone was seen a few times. CDR3 sequence: CASSLQGAGTDTQYF. The CDR3 DNA reads TGTGCCAGCAGCCTACAGGGGGCCGGCACAGATACGCAGTATTTT. The J gene is TRBJ2-3, the V gene TRBV25-1; 9 bases are shared with TRBD1. From germline, CDR1 is MGHDK and CDR2 SYGVNS. V shed 6 bases, J shed 1 base, and the junction held 5 bases outside the gene matches. CDR3 length equals 15 residues.

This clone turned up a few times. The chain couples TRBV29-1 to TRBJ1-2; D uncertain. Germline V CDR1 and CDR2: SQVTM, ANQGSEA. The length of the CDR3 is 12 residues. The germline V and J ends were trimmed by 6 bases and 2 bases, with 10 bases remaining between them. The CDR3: CSVSTGNYGYTF. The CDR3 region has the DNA TGCAGCGTCTCGACGGGAAACTATGGCTACACCTTC. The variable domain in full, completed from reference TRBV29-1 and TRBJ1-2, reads SAVISQKPSRDICQRGTSLTIQCQVDSQVTMMFWYRQQPGQSLTLIATANQGSEATYESGFVIDKFPISRPNLTFSTLTVSNMSPEDSSIYLCSVSTGNYGYTFGSGTRLTVV.

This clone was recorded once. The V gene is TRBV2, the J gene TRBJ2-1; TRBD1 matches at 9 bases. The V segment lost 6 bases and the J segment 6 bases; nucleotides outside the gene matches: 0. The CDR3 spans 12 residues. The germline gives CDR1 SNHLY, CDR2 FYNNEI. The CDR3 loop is CASRQGANEQFF. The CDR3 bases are TGTGCCAGCAGACAGGGGGCCAATGAGCAGTTCTTC.

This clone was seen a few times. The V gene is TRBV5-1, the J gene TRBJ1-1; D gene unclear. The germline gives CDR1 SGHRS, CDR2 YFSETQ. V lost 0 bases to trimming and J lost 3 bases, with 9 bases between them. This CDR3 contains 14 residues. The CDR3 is CASSLDPGDTEAFF. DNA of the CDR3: TGCGCCAGCAGCTTGGATCCCGGGGACACTGAAGCTTTCTTT.

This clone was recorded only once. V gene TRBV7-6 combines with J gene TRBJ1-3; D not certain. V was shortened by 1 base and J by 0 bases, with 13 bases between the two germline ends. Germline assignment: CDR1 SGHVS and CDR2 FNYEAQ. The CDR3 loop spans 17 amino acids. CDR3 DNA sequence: TGTGCCAGCAGCTTAGTTCCGTCCTCCAGCTCTGGAAACACCATATATTTT. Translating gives CASSLVPSSSSGNTIYF.

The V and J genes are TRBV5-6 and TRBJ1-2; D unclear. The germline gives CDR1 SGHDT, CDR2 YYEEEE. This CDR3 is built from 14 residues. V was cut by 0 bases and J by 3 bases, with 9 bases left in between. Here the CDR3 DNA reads TGTGCCAGCAGCTTGGGATCAGATTACTATGGCTACACCTTC. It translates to CASSLGSDYYGYTF.

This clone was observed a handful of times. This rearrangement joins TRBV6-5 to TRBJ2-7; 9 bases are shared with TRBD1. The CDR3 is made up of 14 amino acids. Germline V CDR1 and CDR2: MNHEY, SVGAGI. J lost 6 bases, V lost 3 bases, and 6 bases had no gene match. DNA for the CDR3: TGTGCCAGCAGTTATATGGGACAGGGCTCCGAGCAGTACTTC. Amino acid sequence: CASSYMGQGSEQYF.

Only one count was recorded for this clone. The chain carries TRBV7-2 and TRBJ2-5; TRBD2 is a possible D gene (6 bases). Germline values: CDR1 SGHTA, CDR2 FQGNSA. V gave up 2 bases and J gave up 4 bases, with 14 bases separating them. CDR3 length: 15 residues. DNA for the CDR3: TGTGCCAGCAGCTTATCCGCGGGGTTGGGAGAGACCCAGTACTTC. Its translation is CASSLSAGLGETQYF.

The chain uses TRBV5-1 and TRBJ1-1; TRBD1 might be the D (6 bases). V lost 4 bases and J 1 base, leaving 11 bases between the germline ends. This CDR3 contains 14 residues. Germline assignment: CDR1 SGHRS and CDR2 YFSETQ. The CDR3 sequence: CASSLPTGNTEAFF. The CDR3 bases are TGCGCCAGCAGCCTTCCGACAGGGAACACTGAAGCTTTCTTT.

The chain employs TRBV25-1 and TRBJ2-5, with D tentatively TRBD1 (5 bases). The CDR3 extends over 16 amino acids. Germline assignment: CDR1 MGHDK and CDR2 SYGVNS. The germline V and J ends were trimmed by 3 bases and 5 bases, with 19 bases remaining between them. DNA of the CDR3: TGTGCCAGCAGTGAGCGCAACCCTCAGGGTGGGGAGACCCAGTACTTC. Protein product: CASSERNPQGGETQYF.

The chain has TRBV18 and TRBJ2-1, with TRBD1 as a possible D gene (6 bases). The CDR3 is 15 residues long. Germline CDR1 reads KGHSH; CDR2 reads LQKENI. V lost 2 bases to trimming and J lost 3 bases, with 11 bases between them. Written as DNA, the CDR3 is TGTGCCAGCTCACCAAAGGACAGAAACTACAATGAGCAGTTCTTC. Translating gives CASSPKDRNYNEQFF.

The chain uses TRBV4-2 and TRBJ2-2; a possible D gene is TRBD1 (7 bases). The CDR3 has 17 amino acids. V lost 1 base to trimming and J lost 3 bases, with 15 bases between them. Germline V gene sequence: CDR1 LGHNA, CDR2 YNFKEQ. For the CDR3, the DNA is TGTGCCAGCAGCCAAGCCCCCAGGGGGGATTACACCGGGGAGCTGTTTTTT. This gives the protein CASSQAPRGDYTGELFF.

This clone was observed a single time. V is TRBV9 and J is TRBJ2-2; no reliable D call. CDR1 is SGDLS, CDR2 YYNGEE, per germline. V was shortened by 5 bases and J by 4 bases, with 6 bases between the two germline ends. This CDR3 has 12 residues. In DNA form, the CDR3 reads TGTGCCAGCAGTACCGGCACCGGGGAGCTGTTTTTT. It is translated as CASSTGTGELFF.

CDR3 bases: TGTGCCAGCAGTTTCCCGGACAGGGGAGGGAACTATGGCTACACCTTC. It codes for CASSFPDRGGNYGYTF. The chain has TRBV28 and TRBJ1-2, with 9 nucleotides matching TRBD1. CDR3 length: 16 amino acids. The germline V gene has CDR1 MDHEN and CDR2 SYDVKM. The V and J ends lost 3 bases and 2 bases, in that order; junction bases with no gene match: 7.

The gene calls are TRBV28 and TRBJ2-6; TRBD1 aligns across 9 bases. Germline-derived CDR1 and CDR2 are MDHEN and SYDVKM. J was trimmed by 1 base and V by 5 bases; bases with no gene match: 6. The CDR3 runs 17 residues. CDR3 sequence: CASSPGTGKSGANVLTF. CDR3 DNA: TGTGCCAGCAGTCCCGGGACAGGGAAATCTGGGGCCAACGTCCTGACTTTC. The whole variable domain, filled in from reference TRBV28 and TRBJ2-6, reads DVKVTQSSRYLVKRTGEKVFLECVQDMDHENMFWYRQDPGLGLRLIYFSYDVKMKEKGDIPEGYSVSREKKERFSLILESASTNQTSMYLCASSPGTGKSGANVLTFGAGSRLTVL.

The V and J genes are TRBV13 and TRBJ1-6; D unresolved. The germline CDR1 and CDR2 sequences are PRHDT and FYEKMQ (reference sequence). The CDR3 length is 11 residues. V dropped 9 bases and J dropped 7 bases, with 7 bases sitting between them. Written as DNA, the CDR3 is TGTGCCAGGAGGAAAAATTCACCCCTCCACTTT. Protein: CARRKNSPLHF.

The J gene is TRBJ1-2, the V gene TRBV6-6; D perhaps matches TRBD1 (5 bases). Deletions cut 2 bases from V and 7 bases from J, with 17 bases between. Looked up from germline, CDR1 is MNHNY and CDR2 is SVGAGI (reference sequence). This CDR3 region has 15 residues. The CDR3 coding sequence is TGTGCCAGCAGTTACCCCCCCCGACAGTTGAGTGGCTACACCTTC. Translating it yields CASSYPPRQLSGYTF.

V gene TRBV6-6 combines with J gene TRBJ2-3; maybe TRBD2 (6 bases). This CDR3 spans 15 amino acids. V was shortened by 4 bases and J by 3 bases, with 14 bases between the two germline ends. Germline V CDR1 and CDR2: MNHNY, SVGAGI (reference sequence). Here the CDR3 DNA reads TGTGCCAGCAGTTTGATAGCGGAGGGGACAGATACGCAGTATTTT. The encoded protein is CASSLIAEGTDTQYF.